The rows below give T cell receptor beta chains drawn from one sample of a study of T-cell memory formation after mild COVID-19. Using its own MiXCR run on the 5' RACE reads, TCRdb lists one record per CDR3 protein. Altogether 70,000 to 95,000 distinct CDR3 sequences are present, 13% being singletons, with the ten largest covering approximately 41%. The material sequenced was PBMCs or a T cell subset sorted from them (not recorded which). These receptors were collected from a man between 18 and 29 years old who had mild COVID-19 (a few samples of this study predate the infection). Cell type and time point are not known. Both conserved end residues are part of each CDR3. Clone size is shown for a subset of rows, as once, few, many or a class of expanded clone.

size	V	length	J	CDR3
NA	TRBV18	14	TRBJ1-1	CASSPRDLNTEAFF
NA	TRBV5-6	15	TRBJ2-1	CASSLNPNAYNEQFF
NA	TRBV6-2/TRBV6-3	17	TRBJ2-1	CASSYDRQGAPYNEQFF
NA	TRBV27	18	TRBJ2-6	CASSPLTGGSSGANVLTF
NA	TRBV12-5	16	TRBJ2-7	CASGFRLGTVSYEQYF
few	TRBV30	11	TRBJ1-1	CAWTEDTEAFF
few	TRBV5-1	15	TRBJ2-7	CASSPGTGFSYEQYF
NA	TRBV12-3/TRBV12-4	11	TRBJ2-7	CASRGGLEQYF
few	TRBV6-2/TRBV6-3	16	TRBJ2-1	CASSYSGGSSYNEQFF
few	TRBV5-1	11	TRBJ2-7	CASSLGLEQYF
once	TRBV4-2	15	TRBJ1-1	CASSQDSGVLTEAFF
NA	TRBV14	14	TRBJ1-2	CASSRDSIYYGYTF
few	TRBV2	18	TRBJ2-1	CASSDGGAGDHSYNEQFF
many	TRBV28	15	TRBJ2-1	CASSSGVSSYNEQFF
few	TRBV7-2	15	TRBJ2-5	CASSFPSTAEETQYF
NA	TRBV5-1	15	TRBJ2-3	CASSWYRESTDTQYF
NA	TRBV7-3	15	TRBJ1-1	CASSLSTGQNTEAFF
NA	TRBV5-6	17	TRBJ1-1	CASSQLGQGIVNTEAFF
few	TRBV14	13	TRBJ1-1	CASSQYQNTEAFF
many	TRBV20-1	14	TRBJ1-2	CSARDYGRDYGYTF
once	TRBV6-5	14	TRBJ1-5	CASSGPGREQPQHF
few	TRBV4-1	17	TRBJ2-3	CASSDKYHRGETDTQYF
few	TRBV5-4	15	TRBJ1-1	CASSLEGPSGTEAFF
NA	TRBV7-2	16	TRBJ1-3	CASSGPRDYSGNTIYF
few	TRBV7-2	14	TRBJ2-5	CASSLDRGQETQYF
NA	TRBV7-6	13	TRBJ2-7	CASSPPMKSEQYF
NA	TRBV11-2	14	TRBJ2-5	CASRPGHRQETQYF
few	TRBV11-2	15	TRBJ1-6	CASSLGQAMNSPLHF
NA	TRBV7-9	15	TRBJ1-3	CASSPTGTSVNTIYF
few	TRBV5-1	18	TRBJ2-3	CASSTAGTSGVDTDTQYF
few	TRBV10-3	15	TRBJ1-5	CAISGDRASNQPQHF
few	TRBV5-1	14	TRBJ1-2	CASSLRGLNYGYTF
many	TRBV3-1	17	TRBJ2-1	CASSRGLAGGWNNEQFF
few	TRBV6-5	13	TRBJ2-5	CATSGAFIETQYF
NA	TRBV7-6	16	TRBJ2-3	CASSLTTSGDTDTQYF
few	TRBV12-3/TRBV12-4	11	TRBJ2-7	CASSLWYEQYF
many	TRBV4-3	17	TRBJ2-5	CASSQEEASGGQETQYF
few	TRBV7-2	14	TRBJ1-1	CASSPVRYSTEAFF
NA	TRBV12-3/TRBV12-4	15	TRBJ1-2	CASSLGTGVEGGYTF
NA	TRBV20-1	16	TRBJ2-5	CSARDPAEVLQETQYF
NA	TRBV14	15	TRBJ2-3	CASSPGAPRTDTQYF
few	TRBV4-1	12	TRBJ1-1	CASSKRGTEAFF
NA	TRBV7-9	18	TRBJ2-1	CASSWGLAGLSSYNEQFF
few	TRBV2	13	TRBJ2-7	CATTPPASAEQYF
many	TRBV27	16	TRBJ2-1	CASSHSGGASYNEQFF
few	TRBV24-1	11	TRBJ2-1	CATSSRNEQFF
few	TRBV6-5	13	TRBJ1-5	CASSYSKWGPQHF
few	TRBV7-2	16	TRBJ2-3	CASSLARGGRAHTQYF
NA	TRBV5-1	15	NA	CASSWARSREETQYF
NA	TRBV4-3	14	TRBJ2-3	CASSQDMGAVAQYF
few	TRBV4-3	16	TRBJ1-2	CASSLGTAATNYGYTF
NA	TRBV7-8	14	TRBJ1-5	CASSFQDTDQPQHF
NA	TRBV5-1	15	TRBJ1-1	CASSLARADTDEAFF
NA	TRBV29-1	11	TRBJ2-3	CSVDGGGGQYF
NA	TRBV19	12	TRBJ1-2	CASTGTVAGYTF
NA	TRBV24-1	15	TRBJ2-2	CATSDPGQNTGELFF
few	TRBV27	18	TRBJ2-3	CASSEKGPGRAGTDTQYF